The clone carrying this T cell receptor beta chain was detected only a few times. Its antigen remains unknown. The V end lost 0 bases, the J end lost 1 base, and 4 bases lay between the germline ends. Germline assignment: CDR1 SEHNR and CDR2 FQNEAQ (reference sequence). This CDR3 is built from 14 residues. 13 Jbeta primers and 60 Vbeta primers were used for the PCR. Produced via immunoSEQ multiplex PCR; TCRdb's table is partial and in-frame only. This table has 150,000 to 200,000 clones, approximately 80% appearing once. These data originate in a study of cytomegalovirus exposure and HLA in healthy donors. Study results and limitations: Information on immune exposure was restricted to one variable (CMV serostatus). A later look showed TCR association rates differing by HLA locus, highest for DRB1 and lowest for HLA-C.

The chain uses TRBV7-9 and TRBJ1-5; D is unresolved. The receptor comes from a boy between 5 and 17 years old in good health and CMV-seronegative. The sequenced sample was PBMCs. In DNA form, the CDR3 reads TGTGCCAGCAGCTTAGCGGGCAGCAATCAGCCCCAGCATTTT. It codes for CASSLAGSNQPQHF.